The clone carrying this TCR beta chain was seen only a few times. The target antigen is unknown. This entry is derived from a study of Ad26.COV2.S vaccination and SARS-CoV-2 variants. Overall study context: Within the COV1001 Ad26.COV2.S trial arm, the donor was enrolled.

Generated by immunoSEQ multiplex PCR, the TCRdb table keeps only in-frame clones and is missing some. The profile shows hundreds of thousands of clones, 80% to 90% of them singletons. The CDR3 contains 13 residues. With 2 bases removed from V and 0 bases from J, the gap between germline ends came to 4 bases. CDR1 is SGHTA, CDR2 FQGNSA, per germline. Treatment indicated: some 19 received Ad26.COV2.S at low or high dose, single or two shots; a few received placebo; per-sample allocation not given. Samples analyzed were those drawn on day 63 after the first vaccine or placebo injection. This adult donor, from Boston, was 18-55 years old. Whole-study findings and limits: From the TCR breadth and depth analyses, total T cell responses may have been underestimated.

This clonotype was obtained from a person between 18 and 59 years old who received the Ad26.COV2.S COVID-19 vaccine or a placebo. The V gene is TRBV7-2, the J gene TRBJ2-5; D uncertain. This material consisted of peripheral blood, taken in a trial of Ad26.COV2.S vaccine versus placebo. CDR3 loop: CASSLIHQETQYF. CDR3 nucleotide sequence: TGTGCCAGCAGCTTAATCCACCAAGAGACCCAGTACTTC. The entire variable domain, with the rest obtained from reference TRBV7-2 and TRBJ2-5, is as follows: GAGVSQSPSNKVTEKGKDVELRCDPISGHTALYWYRQSLGQGLEFLIYFQGNSAPDKSGLPSDRFSAERTGGSVSTLTIQRTQQEDSAVYLCASSLIHQETQYFGPGTRLLVL.